This entry lists 22 T cell receptor beta chains sequenced from one sample in a study of blood T cells in healthy people across ages. Then a second PCR, running roughly 6 to 12 cycles, was carried out with a sample-barcoded 5' primer and a J-beta primer mix. Each CDR3 protein is one row after TCRdb ran MiXCR on the 5' RACE reads. The table records 1 million to 1.2 million distinct CDR3 sequences, about two fifths of them present only once. Sequencing was carried out using blood. All receptors come from a man younger than 30 in good health.

This clonotype occurred a few times. The chain employs TRBV6-6 and TRBJ2-1; D could derive from TRBD1 or TRBD2 (5 bases each). Trimming pared 6 bases from V and 10 bases from J, leaving 16 bases between. The CDR3 spans 13 residues. Germline lookup yields CDR1 MNHNY and CDR2 SVGAGI (reference sequence). In nucleotides, the CDR3 is TGTGCCAGCAGCCTCATACCGAGGGGCGAGCAGTTCTTC. The encoded protein is CASSLIPRGEQFF.

The chain uses TRBV5-1 and TRBJ2-3; 8 nucleotides line up with TRBD2. The CDR3 runs 16 residues. Germline-derived CDR1 and CDR2 are SGHRS and YFSETQ. V shed 4 bases and J 2 bases; nucleotides not matched to a gene: 9. The DNA for the CDR3 is TGCGCCAGCAGCAGGGTACGCGGGGGGACCACAGATACGCAGTATTTT. It is translated as CASSRVRGGTTDTQYF.

Worth noting for this clonotype: The junction departs from germline at one end; a sequencing error may be responsible. The V call is TRBV3-1, the J call TRBJ2-5; tentative D call: TRBD2 (5 bases). CDR3 size: 13 residues. Looked up from germline, CDR1 is LGHDT and CDR2 is YNNKEL (reference sequence). In DNA, the CDR3 is TGTGCCAGCAACCAAGTCGGGGAAGAGACCCAGTACTTC. It is translated as CASNQVGEETQYF.

There are a few counts of this clonotype. The rearrangement links TRBV6-6 to TRBJ1-2, with TRBD1 identical over 9 bases. This CDR3 is 16 amino acids long. Germline-derived CDR1 and CDR2 are MNHNY and SVGAGI (reference sequence). With 5 bases clipped from V and 5 bases from J, the junction kept 12 bases outside the gene matches. CDR3 in amino acids: CASSQDRGTGTYGYTF. CDR3 sequence (DNA): TGTGCCAGCAGTCAAGATCGGGGGACAGGGACATATGGCTACACCTTC.

The genes are TRBV12-3 or TRBV12-4 and TRBJ2-3; TRBD1 matches 8 bases. Trimming removed 3 bases from V and 4 bases from J; junction bases left unmatched: 6. The CDR3 is made up of 15 amino acids. DNA for the CDR3: TGTGCCAGCAGTTTGGACAGGGAGAGAGCAGATACGCAGTATTTT. It yields the protein CASSLDRERADTQYF.

The chain carries TRBV7-9 and TRBJ2-3, with D possibly matching TRBD2 (6 bases). The germline V and J ends were trimmed by 7 bases and 2 bases, with 16 bases remaining between them. The CDR3 consists of 15 residues. Germline CDR1 SEHNR, CDR2 FQNEAQ (reference sequence). The CDR3 DNA follows: TGTGCCAGCAACCCAACCGGGACTCTCACAGATACGCAGTATTTT. It codes for CASNPTGTLTDTQYF.

This chain uses TRBV20-1 with TRBJ2-3, with 11 nucleotides matching TRBD2. The J segment lost 6 bases and the V segment lost 3 bases, leaving 11 bases of the junction unmatched. Germline V gene lookup returns CDR1 DFQATT and CDR2 SNEGSKA (reference sequence). The CDR3 is 16 amino acids. The CDR3 loop reads CSASRLAGGTGDTQYF. As DNA, the CDR3 is TGCAGTGCTAGTCGTCTAGCGGGGGGTACAGGGGATACGCAGTATTTT.

The V call is TRBV4-2, the J call TRBJ2-2, with TRBD1 matching over 8 bases. V shed 0 bases, J shed 7 bases, and the junction held 10 bases outside the gene matches. Germline V CDR1 and CDR2: LGHNA, YNFKEQ. The CDR3 has 17 amino acids. DNA of the CDR3: TGTGCCAGCAGCCAAGATCCAGGCCAGGGGGCGTACGGGGAGCTGTTTTTT. Protein: CASSQDPGQGAYGELFF.

This sequence joins TRBV6-5 and TRBJ1-3; the match to TRBD1 covers 9 bases. The CDR3 is made up of 16 amino acids. V shed 2 bases and J 2 bases; nucleotides not matched to a gene: 4. Germline-derived CDR1 and CDR2 are MNHEY and SVGAGI. The CDR3 bases are TGTGCCAGCAGTTACCCACAGGGGGCTGCTGGAAACACCATATATTTT. Translated, it gives CASSYPQGAAGNTIYF.

V usage is TRBV6-6 and J usage is TRBJ1-1; 9 bases agree with TRBD1. The CDR3 contains 16 residues. J lost 3 bases, V lost 0 bases, and 5 bases had no gene match. Germline V CDR1 and CDR2: MNHNY, SVGAGI (reference sequence). The CDR3 nucleotides are TGTGCCAGCAGTTACTCCCGCCGGGACAGGGACACTGAAGCTTTCTTT. Its translation is CASSYSRRDRDTEAFF.

The gene calls are TRBV20-1 and TRBJ2-7; perhaps D is TRBD1 or TRBD2 (5 bases each). The CDR3 covers 19 residues. Deletions cut 5 bases from V and 0 bases from J, with 29 bases between. In germline, CDR1 is DFQATT, CDR2 SNEGSKA (reference sequence). The CDR3, as DNA: TGCAGTGCTGACGTAGGACCCGGGACGCTTAGCAAAAGCTCCTACGAGCAGTACTTC. Protein sequence: CSADVGPGTLSKSSYEQYF.

The V gene is TRBV27, the J gene TRBJ2-1, with D perhaps TRBD1 (5 bases). Deletions cut 5 bases from V and 2 bases from J, with 10 bases between. Germline V CDR1 and CDR2: MNHEY, SMNVEV (reference sequence). The CDR3 spans 14 residues. The CDR3 DNA reads as TGTGCCAGCAGTGAGACAGTTACCTACAATGAGCAGTTCTTC. It codes for CASSETVTYNEQFF.

The chain couples TRBV19 to TRBJ2-2, with 7 bases identical to TRBD1. Unmatched junction bases numbered 5, after V lost 6 bases and J lost 4 bases. The CDR3 has 14 residues. CDR1 is LNHDA, CDR2 SQIVND, per germline (reference sequence). The CDR3, as DNA: TGTGCCAGTAGATCCCAGGGGGTCACCGGGGAGCTGTTTTTT. Amino acids: CASRSQGVTGELFF. Full variable domain (remainder filled in from reference TRBV19 and TRBJ2-2): DGGITQSPKYLFRKEGQNVTLSCEQNLNHDAMYWYRQDPGQGLRLIYYSQIVNDFQKGDIAEGYSVSREKKESFPLTVTSAQKNPTAFYLCASRSQGVTGELFFGEGSRLTVL.

The chain employs TRBV11-1 and TRBJ2-7, with 7 positions matching TRBD1. The V gene's germline CDR1 is SGHAT and CDR2 FQDESV (reference sequence). Losses at the gene ends were 5 bases for V and 3 bases for J; bases not matched to a gene: 4. CDR3 size: 13 residues. The CDR3 loop reads CASSAYRGYEQYF. For the CDR3, the DNA is TGTGCCAGCAGCGCCTACAGGGGCTACGAGCAGTACTTC.

The gene calls are TRBV20-1 and TRBJ1-2, with 9 bases that match TRBD1. This CDR3 is built from 19 residues. Germline CDR1 reads DFQATT; CDR2 reads SNEGSKA (reference sequence). With 0 bases clipped from V and 4 bases from J, the junction kept 18 bases outside the gene matches. This chain's CDR3 is CSAREPLGAQGARSYGYTF. As DNA, the CDR3 is TGCAGTGCTAGAGAGCCCCTAGGTGCACAGGGGGCGAGAAGCTATGGCTACACCTTC.

The chain joins TRBV6-2 or TRBV6-3 to TRBJ2-3, with TRBD1 matching 8 bases. The CDR3 contains 14 residues. Per germline, CDR1 MNHEY and CDR2 SVGEGT. The V gene end was trimmed by 5 bases and the J gene end by 6 bases; junction bases not matched to a gene: 7. The CDR3 spells CASSTQGARDTQYF. CDR3 in DNA: TGTGCCAGCAGTACCCAGGGGGCTAGGGATACGCAGTATTTT.

In its sample, this clonotype was seen a few times. V is TRBV4-2 and J is TRBJ1-4; D gene unclear. Trimming removed 0 bases from V and 4 bases from J, with 12 bases in between. Germline V gene lookup returns CDR1 LGHNA and CDR2 YNFKEQ. The CDR3 contains 16 residues. Here the CDR3 reads CASSQDRGQLNEKLFF. As DNA, the CDR3 is TGTGCCAGCAGCCAAGATAGAGGTCAGCTTAATGAAAAACTGTTTTTT.

The rearrangement links TRBV9 to TRBJ1-2; maybe TRBD1 (5 bases). The V gene lost 0 bases and the J gene lost 8 bases, with 17 bases spanning the gap. CDR3 length: 15 amino acids. Looked up from germline, CDR1 is SGDLS and CDR2 is YYNGEE. The CDR3 loop reads CASSVATGTIQGYTF. The DNA of the CDR3 is TGTGCCAGCAGCGTAGCTACCGGGACTATTCAGGGCTACACCTTC. The complete variable domain, with remaining parts taken from reference TRBV9 and TRBJ1-2, reads DSGVTQTPKHLITATGQRVTLRCSPRSGDLSVYWYQQSLDQGLQFLIQYYNGEERAKGNILERFSAQQFPDLHSELNLSSLELGDSALYFCASSVATGTIQGYTFGSGTRLTVV.

The chain carries TRBV4-3 and TRBJ2-5; tentatively, D is TRBD2 (6 bases). This CDR3 has 14 residues. V was pared by 6 bases and J by 5 bases, with 16 bases between. In germline, CDR1 is LGHNA, CDR2 YSLEER. The CDR3 DNA sequence: TGCGCCAGCAGTCAAACGTGGGGGGAGGAGACCCAGTACTTC. This gives the protein CASSQTWGEETQYF.

This clonotype was seen many times. The chain recombines TRBV4-1 with TRBJ1-2; tentative D call: TRBD1 (5 bases). This CDR3 is built from 17 residues. Germline CDR1 reads MGHRA; CDR2 reads YSYEKL. V lost 6 bases and J 6 bases, leaving 26 bases between the germline ends. CDR3 DNA sequence: TGCGCCAGCAGTGGGGCCCCTCAGATCAGAACCCCCCATGGCTACACCTTC. This gives the protein CASSGAPQIRTPHGYTF.

The genes are TRBV7-2 and TRBJ1-2, with D perhaps matching TRBD1 (6 bases). V gave up 5 bases and J gave up 8 bases, with 21 bases separating them. This CDR3 is 15 amino acids long. Per germline, CDR1 SGHTA and CDR2 FQGNSA. The CDR3 nucleotides read TGTGCCAGCAGCGCGCAACAGGGTAATCTAGGAGGCTACACCTTC. Its protein product is CASSAQQGNLGGYTF.

This rearrangement joins TRBV4-1 to TRBJ1-5; D ambiguous. V dropped 5 bases and J dropped 0 bases, with 17 bases sitting between them. This CDR3 has 17 amino acids. Looked up from germline, CDR1 is MGHRA and CDR2 is YSYEKL. CDR3 in amino acids: CASSSPGQDYSNQPQHF. CDR3 sequence (DNA): TGCGCCAGCAGCTCCCCCGGGCAAGATTATAGCAATCAGCCCCAGCATTTT.